These T cell receptor beta chains were read from a single sample in a study of graft-versus-host responses after intestinal transplantation. Repertoires were generated with immunoSEQ multiplex PCR, while TCRdb's copy carries only in-frame clones and drops some. The top ten clones hold about 0.9% of a sample with over 20,000 clones, over 35% of them seen once. The sequencing here drew on alloreactive CD4+ T cells from a mixed lymphocyte reaction culture, taken before intestinal transplant. The receptors shown here come from a human patient who received an intestinal transplant. The CDR3 runs from the conserved cysteine through the conserved F or W. D genes are given only for firm matches.

cdr3_aa v_call d_call
CASSPYRANTEAFF TRBV7-8 NA
CASSHGGATYGYTF TRBV4-1 NA
CASSFTVNTEAFF TRBV7-9 NA
CASRTRGLETQYF TRBV2 NA
CASSNPGSPSEQYF TRBV6-5 NA
CASSQESGGPLRGYTF TRBV14 TRBD1
CASSYRALGDYGYTF TRBV6-6 NA
CASSSLRVANEKLFF TRBV7-8 NA
CASSVPGGGEAFF TRBV9 TRBD1
CASTPDRMNTEAFF TRBV6-1 NA
CASRKIAGGQNTGELFF TRBV2 TRBD2
CSVRVQGLGSPLHF TRBV29-1 NA
CASSTESGANVLTF TRBV2 NA
CASTRDRGSRKGYTF TRBV7-9 TRBD1
CATSRTGTPETQYF TRBV15 NA
CASSHTGFLDGYTF TRBV18 NA
CASSPLGRGGTDTQYF TRBV18 TRBD2
CASRDPGQGSYGYTF TRBV6-1 TRBD1
CSVGGWGREKLFF TRBV29-1 NA
CATSRARDASEQYF TRBV15 NA
CATELAGGPETQYF TRBV5-6 TRBD2
CASSAPNPGQRYEQYF TRBV9 TRBD1
CASSLATRGSGANVLTF TRBV4-1 NA
CASSLASGTTGELFF TRBV5-4 TRBD2
CASSETGFSYNEQFF TRBV6-1 NA
CAISEDRVVQPQHF TRBV10-3 TRBD1
CASSTRWGYYGYTF TRBV5-5 NA
CASSSGTSGGDWVTQYF TRBV5-1 TRBD2
CASSQEGSGVSTDTQYF TRBV4-2 TRBD2
CASRPLRQSGGYTF TRBV6-6 NA
CASSPPGGGTGELFF TRBV7-6 TRBD2
CASSTLGATEAFF TRBV18 NA
CASSQDNRGETQYF TRBV4-1 TRBD1
CASSTRTGGYTF TRBV6-5 TRBD1
CASSLGPGDSREQYF TRBV5-1 NA
CSVGVQGDQPQHF TRBV29-1 TRBD1
CASSESRWGQGVFRYTF TRBV6-1 TRBD1
CASSLVGSGQETQYF TRBV5-1 NA
CASNQGDVLASEAFF TRBV19 TRBD1
CASGTSGEGETQYF TRBV5-1 TRBD2
CASRTANYGYTF TRBV6-1 NA
CASSLGQVGETQYF TRBV7-9 NA
CASSPRMAGLVRDTQYF TRBV11-2 TRBD2
CASSLVVGRAEAFF TRBV6-5 NA
CASSDLGGAINQPQHF TRBV6-4 NA
CASSYGAGAWGTQYF TRBV6-5 NA
CASSPWTGGRGYTF TRBV7-2 TRBD1
CASSPQRAGVVQETQYF TRBV18 NA
CATSPKERLAGGYEQYF TRBV15 TRBD2
CASSRQGSYNEQFF TRBV11-3 TRBD1
CASSPTGGNSPLHF TRBV6-1 TRBD1
CASSQAKQEKLFF TRBV6-5 NA
CASGLMISGGPQFF TRBV12-5 TRBD2
CASSLGVGGYGYTF TRBV7-9 NA
CASSFSRGGPWNEQYF TRBV27 NA
CATSRGEGTSSSGNTIYF TRBV15 NA
CASSPPGQGNTEAFF TRBV18 TRBD1